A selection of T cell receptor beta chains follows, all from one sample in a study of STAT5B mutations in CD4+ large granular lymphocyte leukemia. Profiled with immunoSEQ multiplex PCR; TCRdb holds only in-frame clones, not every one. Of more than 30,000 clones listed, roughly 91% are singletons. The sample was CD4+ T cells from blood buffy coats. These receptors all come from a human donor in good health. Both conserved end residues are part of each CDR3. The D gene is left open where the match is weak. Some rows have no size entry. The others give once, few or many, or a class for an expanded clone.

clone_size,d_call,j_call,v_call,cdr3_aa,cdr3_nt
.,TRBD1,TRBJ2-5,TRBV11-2,CASSHNRGQETQYF,TGTGCCAGCAGCCACAACAGGGGTCAAGAGACCCAGTACTTC
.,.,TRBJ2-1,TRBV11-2,CASSVYNEQFF,TGTGCCAGCAGCGTATACAATGAGCAGTTCTTC
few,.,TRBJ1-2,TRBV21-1,CASSKGMWVNYGYTF,TGTGCCAGCAGCAAAGGAATGTGGGTTAACTATGGCTACACCTTC
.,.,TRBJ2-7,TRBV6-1,CASSEALGAQHYEQYF,TGTGCCAGCAGTGAAGCATTGGGCGCACAACACTACGAGCAGTACTTC
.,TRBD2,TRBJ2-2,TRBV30,CAWSVGLAGVRGELFF,TGTGCCTGGAGTGTAGGACTAGCGGGAGTACGGGGGGAGCTGTTTTTT
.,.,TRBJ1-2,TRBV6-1,CASSEGRQSQGYTF,TGTGCCAGCAGTGAAGGGCGACAGAGCCAGGGCTACACCTTC
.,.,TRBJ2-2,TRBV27,CASRGPNTGELFF,TGTGCCAGCAGGGGCCCGAACACCGGGGAGCTGTTTTTT
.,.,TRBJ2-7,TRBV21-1,CASSKARDRGLYEQYF,TGTGCCAGCAGCAAAGCTCGGGACAGGGGGCTGTACGAGCAGTACTTC
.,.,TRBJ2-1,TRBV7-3,CASSLVGASYNEQFF,TGTGCCAGCAGCTTAGTCGGGGCCTCCTACAATGAGCAGTTCTTC
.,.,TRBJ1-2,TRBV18,CASSPKEAGLYTF,TGTGCCAGCTCACCCAAGGAGGCAGGTCTCTACACCTTC
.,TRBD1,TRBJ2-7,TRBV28,CASRSTTGITYEQYF,TGTGCCAGCAGGTCCACGACAGGGATAACCTACGAGCAGTACTTC
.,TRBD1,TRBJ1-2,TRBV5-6,CASSPGTGVYGYGYTF,TGTGCCAGCAGCCCCGGGACAGGGGTTTACGGCTATGGCTACACCTTC
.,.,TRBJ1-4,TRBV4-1,CASSQGGSSDEKLFF,TGCGCCAGCAGCCAAGGAGGCAGTTCGGATGAAAAACTGTTTTTT
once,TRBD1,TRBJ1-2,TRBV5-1,CASSFGQGGGYTF,TGCGCCAGCAGCTTTGGACAGGGTGGTGGCTACACCTTC
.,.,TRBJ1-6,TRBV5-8,CARTATVNSPLHF,TGTGCCAGGACCGCTACAGTTAATTCACCCCTCCACTTT
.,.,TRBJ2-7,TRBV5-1,CASSTTGPLNSPYEQYF,TGCGCCAGCAGCACCACGGGGCCACTAAATAGCCCCTACGAGCAGTACTTC
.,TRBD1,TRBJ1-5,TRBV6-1,CASSTIQGAEQPQHF,TGTGCCAGCAGTACCATACAGGGGGCGGAACAGCCCCAGCATTTT
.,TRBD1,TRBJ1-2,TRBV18,CASSPSGQYYGYTF,TGTGCCAGCTCACCCTCGGGACAGTACTATGGCTACACCTTC
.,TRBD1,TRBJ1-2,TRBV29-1,CSVKAGGVVYTF,TGCAGCGTGAAGGCAGGGGGAGTTGTCTACACCTTC
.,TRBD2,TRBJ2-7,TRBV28,CASSFQSGRSSYEQYF,TGTGCCAGCAGTTTTCAATCCGGGAGGAGCTCCTACGAGCAGTACTTC
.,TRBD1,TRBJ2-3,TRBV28,CATRQDREVSDTQYF,TGTGCCACCCGCCAGGACAGGGAGGTATCAGATACGCAGTATTTT
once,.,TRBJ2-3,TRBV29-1,CSVELTDTQYF,TGCAGCGTTGAGCTTACAGATACGCAGTATTTT
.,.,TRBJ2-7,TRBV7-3,CASSLRGGSYEQYF,TGTGCCAGCAGCTTAAGGGGAGGCTCCTACGAGCAGTACTTC
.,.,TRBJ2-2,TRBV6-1,CAVEGLVTGELFF,TGTGCCGTTGAGGGGTTGGTAACCGGGGAGCTGTTTTTT
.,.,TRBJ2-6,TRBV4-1,CASSQGAGAANVLTF,TGCGCCAGCAGCCAAGGGGCAGGCGCGGCCAACGTCCTGACTTTC
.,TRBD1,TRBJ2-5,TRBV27,CASRADRGRETQYF,TGTGCCAGCAGAGCTGACAGGGGCCGAGAGACCCAGTACTTC
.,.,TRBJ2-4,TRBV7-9,CASSLKNIQYF,TGTGCCAGCAGCCTTAAAAACATTCAGTACTTC
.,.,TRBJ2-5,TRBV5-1,CASSPGAHTQETQYF,TGCGCCAGCAGCCCTGGGGCACACACACAAGAGACCCAGTACTTC
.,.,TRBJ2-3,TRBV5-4,CASSFEIWGDTQYF,TGTGCCAGCAGCTTTGAGATCTGGGGCGATACGCAGTATTTT
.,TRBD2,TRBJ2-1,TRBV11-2,CASSLDPAGGPREQFF,TGTGCCAGCAGCTTAGATCCGGCGGGAGGGCCTCGCGAGCAGTTCTTC
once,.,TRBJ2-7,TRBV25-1,CASSGGYTYEQYF,TGTGCCAGCAGTGGGGGTTATACCTACGAGCAGTACTTC